What follows are 20 T cell receptor beta chains derived from one specimen sequenced in a study of T cell responses to AZD1222 COVID-19 vaccine. The table came from immunoSEQ multiplex PCR; TCRdb's copy has only in-frame clones and leaves some out. The sample contains 150,000 to 200,000 clones, more than 80% of which appear only once. Here the sequenced sample was peripheral blood, taken 28 days after the second dose of the MenACWY control vaccine. The receptors here all came from an adult who received the MenACWY meningococcal vaccine as a control.

The chain has TRBV19 and TRBJ1-2; D is undetermined. Trimming took off 2 bases at V and 2 bases at J, with 6 bases between the two ends. Germline values: CDR1 LNHDA, CDR2 SQIVND (reference sequence). The CDR3 is 13 amino acids. The CDR3 region has the DNA TGTGCCAGTAGTATACGAGGGAACTATGGCTACACCTTC. This translates into CASSIRGNYGYTF.

The V call is TRBV3-1 (or the pseudogene TRBV3-2), the J call TRBJ1-4; 7 bases match TRBD1. The CDR3 length is 14 residues. From germline, CDR1 is LGHDT and CDR2 YNNKEL (reference sequence). The junction had 5 bases not matched to a gene; V was cut back by 7 bases and J by 3 bases. CDR3: CASIEGAPNEKLFF. Here the CDR3 DNA reads TGTGCCAGCATTGAGGGGGCCCCTAATGAAAAACTGTTTTTT.

V and J are TRBV19 and TRBJ2-5; 7 nucleotides align to TRBD2. The CDR3 spans 13 residues. The germline gives CDR1 LNHDA, CDR2 SQIVND (reference sequence). V lost 4 bases and J lost 3; bases outside the gene matches: 2. The CDR3 loop is CASSNLAEETQYF. DNA of the CDR3: TGTGCCAGTAGTAATCTAGCGGAAGAGACCCAGTACTTC.

V and J are TRBV28 and TRBJ1-4; D perhaps matches TRBD1 (5 bases). CDR1 and CDR2 (germline): MDHEN, SYDVKM. This CDR3 contains 11 residues. The V end was cut by 5 bases, the J end by 10 bases, with 8 bases between. CDR3 bases: TGTGCCAGCAGTACCGACAGAAAACTGTTTTTT. It codes for CASSTDRKLFF. The full variable domain, completed using reference TRBV28 and TRBJ1-4, is DVKVTQSSRYLVKRTGEKVFLECVQDMDHENMFWYRQDPGLGLRLIYFSYDVKMKEKGDIPEGYSVSREKKERFSLILESASTNQTSMYLCASSTDRKLFFGSGTQLSVL.

The chain uses TRBV7-2 and TRBJ2-3, with D perhaps being TRBD1 or TRBD2 (5 bases each). Trimming took off 2 bases at V and 5 bases at J, with 17 bases between the two ends. The CDR3 length is 16 residues. The germline CDR1 and CDR2 sequences are SGHTA and FQGNSA. The CDR3 nucleotides read TGTGCCAGCAGCTTACGTCAGGGAGACTTAATAGATACGCAGTATTTT. Its protein is CASSLRQGDLIDTQYF.

The chain joins TRBV3-1 (or the pseudogene TRBV3-2) to TRBJ2-1; D tentatively reads TRBD1 or TRBD2 (6 bases each). This CDR3 spans 15 amino acids. Germline lookup yields CDR1 LGHDT and CDR2 YNNKEL (reference sequence). With 2 bases removed from V and 7 bases from J, the gap between germline ends came to 15 bases. The CDR3 nucleotides are TGTGCCAGCAGCCAAAGGGGGGAGTACGTTAATGAGCAGTTCTTC. Encoded protein: CASSQRGEYVNEQFF.

This sequence joins TRBV7-2 and TRBJ2-3; 9 positions match TRBD1. The CDR3 is 15 amino acids. The germline gives CDR1 SGHTA, CDR2 FQGNSA. After removal of 3 bases from V and 4 bases from J, the junction contained 5 bases not matched to a gene. The CDR3, as DNA: TGTGCCAGCAGCTTTGGAAGACAGGGGGCAGATACGCAGTATTTT. It is translated as CASSFGRQGADTQYF.

To note about this clone: Within the sample, other DNA sequences also encode this same CDR3. The chain joins TRBV24-1 to TRBJ1-5; D unclear. In germline, CDR1 is KGHDR, CDR2 SFDVKD. The CDR3 is 13 residues long. Trimming took 5 bases from V and 3 from J, leaving 7 bases between them. The CDR3 loop is CATSAEINQPQHF. CDR3 nucleotides: TGTGCCACCAGTGCCGAGATCAATCAGCCCCAGCATTTT.

The chain has TRBV28 and TRBJ2-7; D may be TRBD2 (5 bases). The germline V gene encodes CDR1 MDHEN and CDR2 SYDVKM. The CDR3 is made up of 13 amino acids. Trimming removed 5 bases from V and 4 bases from J, with 12 bases in between. Here the CDR3 reads CASSETRAYEQYF. The CDR3 bases are TGTGCCAGCAGTGAAACGAGGGCATACGAGCAGTACTTC.

The chain uses TRBV5-4 and TRBJ2-1, with 12 bases fitting TRBD2. Germline V gene data show CDR1 as SGHNT and CDR2 as YYREEE (reference sequence). The V segment lost 9 bases and the J segment 7 bases; nucleotides outside the gene matches: 5. The CDR3 loop spans 13 amino acids. CDR3 in amino acids: CATKLAGGNEQFF. CDR3 in DNA: TGTGCCACCAAACTAGCGGGAGGTAATGAGCAGTTCTTC.

CDR3 in DNA: TGTGCCAGCAGCCCGACAGGGGAGACTGAAGCTTTCTTT. Its translation: CASSPTGETEAFF. This chain uses TRBV11-3 with TRBJ1-1, with 8 bases aligning to TRBD1. The ends lost 5 bases at V and 5 bases at J; junction bases unmatched: 4. CDR1 is SGHNT, CDR2 YENEEA, per germline. The CDR3 covers 13 residues.

The V and J genes are TRBV19 and TRBJ1-4; D is possibly TRBD1 (6 bases). Trimming took off 5 bases at V and 5 bases at J, with 12 bases between the two ends. Per germline, CDR1 LNHDA and CDR2 SQIVND (reference sequence). This CDR3 spans 14 amino acids. As DNA, the CDR3 is TGTGCCAGTAGTGTACAGGGTGGAAATGAAAAACTGTTTTTT. This sequence encodes CASSVQGGNEKLFF. Based on the CDR3 plus reference TRBV19 and TRBJ1-4, the full variable domain is DGGITQSPKYLFRKEGQNVTLSCEQNLNHDAMYWYRQDPGQGLRLIYYSQIVNDFQKGDIAEGYSVSREKKESFPLTVTSAQKNPTAFYLCASSVQGGNEKLFFGSGTQLSVL.

This clone was seen once. The rearrangement links TRBV3-1 (or the pseudogene TRBV3-2) to TRBJ2-2; D uncertain. Per germline, CDR1 LGHDT and CDR2 YNNKEL (reference sequence). The CDR3 runs to 13 residues. V was shortened by 5 bases and J by 7 bases, with 11 bases between the two germline ends. The CDR3 DNA is TGTGCCAGCAGCTCACTCCTCGGCGGGGAGCTGTTTTTT. Its translation is CASSSLLGGELFF.

The rearrangement links TRBV6-8 to TRBJ1-5; D unclear. The V end lost 7 bases, the J end lost 5 bases, and 12 bases lay between the germline ends. Per the germline V gene, CDR1 is MNHGY and CDR2 is SAAAGT. CDR3 length: 13 amino acids. The CDR3 sequence is CASIMVVHQPQHF. The DNA of the CDR3 is TGTGCCAGCATTATGGTTGTTCATCAGCCCCAGCATTTT.

This clone showed up just once. This chain joins TRBV19 and TRBJ2-1; D is ambiguous. Germline CDR1 and CDR2: LNHDA and SQIVND (reference sequence). CDR3 size: 11 residues. V was pared by 6 bases and J by 1 base, with 1 base between. The CDR3 region has the DNA TGTGCCAGTAGATCCTACAATGAGCAGTTCTTC. Amino acids: CASRSYNEQFF.

The rearrangement links TRBV24-1 to TRBJ1-5; 7 nucleotides align to TRBD1. Per the germline V gene, CDR1 is KGHDR and CDR2 is SFDVKD. The ends lost 3 bases at V and 4 bases at J; junction bases unmatched: 5. The CDR3 totals 15 residues. CDR3 region: CATSDRGTANQPQHF. The DNA of the CDR3 is TGTGCCACCAGTGATCGCGGGACAGCTAATCAGCCCCAGCATTTT.

The J gene is TRBJ2-1, the V gene TRBV12-3 or TRBV12-4; unclear D gene. V lost 1 base to trimming and J lost 9 bases, with 4 bases between them. This CDR3 comprises 11 residues. CDR3 region: CASSLGGEQFF. DNA of the CDR3: TGTGCCAGCAGTTTAGGGGGTGAGCAGTTCTTC.

Relative to its sample, this clone is medium-sized. V usage is TRBV11-2 and J usage is TRBJ2-5; 7 positions match TRBD2. Germline V gene sequence: CDR1 SGHAT, CDR2 FQNNGV. Trimming cost V 2 bases and J 6 bases; bases outside gene matches: 3. The CDR3 length is 13 residues. The CDR3 reads CASSLREGKTQYF. The CDR3 bases are TGTGCCAGCAGCTTAAGGGAGGGGAAGACCCAGTACTTC.

This rearrangement joins TRBV25-1 to TRBJ1-2; D is unresolved. V lost 2 bases, J lost 5 bases, and 6 bases lay in between. The CDR3 contains 12 residues. Germline CDR1 MGHDK, CDR2 SYGVNS. The CDR3 nucleotides are TGTGCCAGCAGTGAAATAGATTATGGCTACACCTTC. Protein: CASSEIDYGYTF.

This sequence joins TRBV30 and TRBJ1-1; D call uncertain. CDR3 length: 15 residues. Germline V CDR1 and CDR2: GTSNPN, SVGIG (reference sequence). V was clipped by 0 bases and J by 1 base, with 12 bases between them. CDR3 loop: CAWSVGGLENTEAFF. The CDR3 nucleotides read TGTGCCTGGAGTGTGGGTGGGCTGGAGAACACTGAAGCTTTCTTT.